This T cell receptor beta chain was captured in a study of T cells in Graves' hyperthyroidism and ophthalmopathy (dated by TCRdb to the late 2010s). The study in broad terms: Peripheral blood samples were taken at initial diagnosis, before any treatment was given. A discovery cohort of approximately 100 patients, 43 with Graves' ophthalmopathy and 57 with stable Graves' hyperthyroidism, was used to find distinguishing TCR V-J signatures. The approximately 90 discovery patients were divided at random into training and test sets in a 7:3 ratio. Following sampling, methimazole starting at 30 mg daily was given to hyperthyroidism patients, and high-dose intravenous methylprednisolone was given to ophthalmopathy patients. Thyroid tissue and blood T-cell repertoires from several Graves' hyperthyroidism patients were also compared in the study. According to the paper, TCR Vbeta CDR3 sequencing was carried out on some 130 peripheral blood samples, which came from about 45 ophthalmopathy, approximately 72 hyperthyroidism and approximately 17 progressor patients. Prospective prediction of ophthalmopathy was tested in an independent validation cohort of fewer than 20 hyperthyroidism patients and some 17 patients who later progressed to ophthalmopathy. Broader findings and caveats from the paper: No statistical method was used to set the sample size in advance, and investigators knew the group allocation. In validation, the model predicted progression to ophthalmopathy a median of roughly six months before onset, with 65% to 71% sensitivity and about 72% specificity. A 13 V-J signature model separated ophthalmopathy from stable hyperthyroidism, with around 91% sensitivity and 81.08% specificity in cross-validation and 80%/75% in testing. Blood samples also contained most of the expanded thyroid clonotypes (frequency above 0.001), which suggests that blood repertoires may reflect thyroid immune responses.

There are many counts of this clonotype. It has no known antigen specificity. No base quality information exists; no much larger clone differs at one position. TCR beta CDR3 regions were amplified from RNA transcripts. For the first round of RT-PCR on the TCR CDR3, the HTBI primer set was used together with the Qiagen OneStep RT-PCR kit. A second multiplex PCR round built the libraries, followed by size selection and purification. Libraries were sequenced paired-end with 100 bp reads on an Illumina HiSeq2000. The authors' analysis ran thus. Raw data were processed with SOAPnuke, discarding reads with adapters, uncalled bases, mean Phred below 15, or no exact constant-primer or identifier match. High-quality paired reads were merged with COPE v1.2.5, and unique nucleotide sequences were defined as clonotypes. MiTCR v1.1 was used to align the clonotypes against IMGT TRBV, TRBD and TRBJ reference segments. The analysis included only V-J combinations with a frequency above 0.0001, which together covered around 99% of the repertoires. The TCS score was defined as F50 (clonal expansion) divided by E x V (chaos), with BLOSUM62-based TCRdist calculated between CDR3 peptides within each V-J. Welch's t-statistics and random forest reduced some 510 V-J features to 13, which were used in a naive Bayes classifier (R e1071). TCRdb took the public reads, trimmed them with fastp at Q25, ran MiXCR for clone calling and kept in-frame beta chains. Each CDR3 protein appears once, grouped with its most common genes and DNA. For this entry, the V and J calls and clone size follow TCRdb and not the study's own pipeline. This sample gives under 400,000 distinct CDR3 sequences in total; approximately 18% of them show up just once. The ten largest account for under 55% of the sample.

Stable Graves' hyperthyroidism was defined as no progression to ophthalmopathy during 18 months of follow-up. Hyperthyroidism patients were newly diagnosed, had a disease duration of under 2 months, and were aged 18 to 65 years. The study excluded patients with uncontrolled infections, other autoimmune diseases, pregnancy or lactation. Diagnoses relied on clinical symptoms, serum thyroxine and TRAb, thyroid ultrasound and orbital computed tomography. PBMCs were separated from roughly 10 ml of fresh peripheral blood using Ficoll-Paque density gradient centrifugation. Total RNA was extracted using Trizol reagent, and RNA quality was assessed on an Agilent 2100 Bioanalyzer. The CDR1 and CDR2 encoded by the germline V gene are SQVTM and ANQGSEA. V was cut back by 3 bases and J by 5 bases, leaving a gap of 6 bases between them. The CDR3 goes from the cysteine to the phenylalanine over 11 residues. Only CDR3 DNA remains: 33 bases, in frame from the first base.

Sequences were obtained from blood. The source is a woman in her 50s with Graves' hyperthyroidism. The chain couples TRBV29-1 to TRBJ2-3; the D gene assignment is ambiguous. This receptor carries the CDR3 CSVDGGDTQYF. The DNA sequence is given as TGCAGCGTTGATGGTGGAGATACGCAGTATTTT.